These 27 T cell receptor beta chains share one sample of origin, sequenced in a study of CD8 T cells in Susac syndrome. RNA totalling about 0.45 to 1 ug underwent reverse transcription with random hexamers. MiXCR, applied by TCRdb to the immunoSEQ multiplex PCR reads, yields one record per CDR3 protein. Of about 290,000 distinct CDR3 sequences in the sample, approximately 85% were seen once. Sequencing was done on a sample of CD8+ T cells from PBMCs. These receptors all stem from a human donor with multiple sclerosis.

This clonotype was seen just once. V gene TRBV7-8 combines with J gene TRBJ1-5; D gene uncertain. V gave up 1 base and J gave up 2 bases, with 12 bases separating them. The CDR3 is 16 amino acids. Germline values: CDR1 SGHVS, CDR2 FQNEAQ. In DNA form, the CDR3 reads TGTGCCAGCAGCTTAGAAGCAGGTGTGGGCAATCAGCCCCAGCATTTT. Translation gives CASSLEAGVGNQPQHF.

The chain employs TRBV19 and TRBJ2-3, with TRBD2 as a possible D gene (6 bases). This CDR3 has 17 amino acids. The germline gives CDR1 LNHDA, CDR2 SQIVND (reference sequence). V was trimmed by 0 bases and J by 2 bases, leaving 15 bases between them. The CDR3 coding sequence is TGTGCCAGTAGTATAGATCCCTACGGGAGAGACACAGATACGCAGTATTTT. Residues: CASSIDPYGRDTDTQYF.

The chain recombines TRBV6-5 with TRBJ1-1; D not certain. Germline V gene sequence: CDR1 MNHEY, CDR2 SVGAGI. This CDR3 is built from 17 residues. V was shortened by 2 bases and J by 4 bases, with 20 bases between the two germline ends. The CDR3 DNA reads TGTGCCAGCAGTTACGGCCCGGGGATAGGATCTAGCACTGAAGCTTTCTTT. Translating it yields CASSYGPGIGSSTEAFF.

The chain couples TRBV7-2 to TRBJ2-7, with a possible D match to TRBD1 (5 bases). V was pared by 2 bases and J by 0 bases, with 11 bases between. The germline V gene encodes CDR1 SGHTA and CDR2 FQGNSA. The CDR3 runs 15 residues. The CDR3 DNA reads TGTGCCAGCAGCTTACCCGCAGGGAACTCCTACGAGCAGTACTTC. Amino acids: CASSLPAGNSYEQYF.

The V gene is TRBV28, the J gene TRBJ2-7, with D uncertain. This CDR3 comprises 16 residues. Looked up from germline, CDR1 is MDHEN and CDR2 is SYDVKM. V was cut by 5 bases and J by 0 bases, with 17 bases left in between. CDR3 in amino acids: CASSERGPESSYEQYF. In nucleotides, the CDR3 is TGTGCCAGCAGTGAGCGTGGGCCCGAGAGCTCCTACGAGCAGTACTTC.

This chain connects TRBV7-9 to TRBJ1-1; TRBD1 might be the D (5 bases). Trimming left V 5 bases short and J 1 base short, with 11 bases between. Germline V lookup: CDR1 SEHNR, CDR2 FQNEAQ (reference sequence). The CDR3 totals 14 residues. DNA of the CDR3: TGTGCCAGCAGCCCCCGGGACGCGAACACTGAAGCTTTCTTT. Translating it yields CASSPRDANTEAFF.

The CDR3 is CASSFTGGRQPQHF. Here the CDR3 DNA reads TGTGCCAGCAGTTTTACAGGTGGCCGTCAGCCCCAGCATTTT. The genes are TRBV12-3 or TRBV12-4 and TRBJ1-5, with a tentative D call TRBD1 (5 bases). Trimming cost V 3 bases and J 6 bases, with 12 bases left between them. The CDR3 runs to 14 residues.

The rearrangement joins TRBV19 to TRBJ1-5, with D maybe TRBD1 (6 bases). Trimming stripped 7 bases from V and 0 bases from J, with 16 bases between. Germline loops: CDR1 LNHDA, CDR2 SQIVND (reference sequence). The length of the CDR3 is 16 residues. The CDR3 coding sequence is TGTGCCAGTAAAATCTCAGGGGCCTATAGCAATCAGCCCCAGCATTTT. It codes for CASKISGAYSNQPQHF. Looking up the rest from reference TRBV19 and TRBJ1-5 gives the full variable domain: DGGITQSPKYLFRKEGQNVTLSCEQNLNHDAMYWYRQDPGQGLRLIYYSQIVNDFQKGDIAEGYSVSREKKESFPLTVTSAQKNPTAFYLCASKISGAYSNQPQHFGDGTRLSIL.

The rearrangement uses TRBV6-1 and TRBJ2-2; 10 bases line up with TRBD1. This CDR3 is 18 amino acids long. CDR1 is MNHNS, CDR2 SASEGT, per germline. With V trimmed by 8 bases and J by 5 bases, 17 bases remained unmatched. In DNA form, the CDR3 reads TGTGCCAGCCTCCGGGACAGGGGTCGGACTATACTAACCGGGGAGCTGTTTTTT. It codes for CASLRDRGRTILTGELFF.

V usage is TRBV12-3 or TRBV12-4 and J usage is TRBJ2-7; D assignment may be TRBD1 or TRBD2 (5 bases each). V lost 2 bases and J lost 3, with 8 bases in between. The CDR3 runs to 13 residues. The chain's CDR3 is CASSLIGGYEQYF. The CDR3 DNA sequence: TGTGCCAGCAGTTTAATTGGGGGCTACGAGCAGTACTTC.

The V and J genes are TRBV2 and TRBJ2-1, with D possibly matching TRBD2 (5 bases). CDR3 length: 16 residues. V lost 11 bases to trimming and J lost 5 bases, with 25 bases between them. In germline, CDR1 is SNHLY, CDR2 FYNNEI. CDR3 sequence (DNA): TGTGCCCCTACTCTGCGGGCCCACTTTCGGGACAATGAGCAGTTCTTC. Encoded protein: CAPTLRAHFRDNEQFF.

The chain has TRBV28 and TRBJ2-3; a possible D gene is TRBD2 (5 bases). Germline V gene sequence: CDR1 MDHEN, CDR2 SYDVKM. V was clipped by 5 bases and J by 0 bases, with 18 bases between them. The CDR3 length is 17 residues. The CDR3 nucleotides read TGTGCCAGCAGTCCAAACGACTATGGGCTTAGCACAGATACGCAGTATTTT. It yields the protein CASSPNDYGLSTDTQYF.

The chain couples TRBV20-1 to TRBJ2-1; D may correspond to TRBD1 or TRBD2 (5 bases each). Trimming took 0 bases from V and 4 from J, leaving 25 bases between them. Germline V lookup: CDR1 DFQATT, CDR2 SNEGSKA (reference sequence). The CDR3 runs to 19 residues. CDR3 sequence (DNA): TGCAGTGCTAGAGATAAGGGCCGAGGTGAGACAGACTATTACAATGAGCAGTTCTTC. It is translated as CSARDKGRGETDYYNEQFF.

The chain joins TRBV27 to TRBJ2-7; D is uncertain. This CDR3 region has 15 residues. Germline loops: CDR1 MNHEY, CDR2 SMNVEV (reference sequence). V was pared by 6 bases and J by 0 bases, with 15 bases between. The CDR3 here is CASRFRTEASYEQYF. The CDR3 nucleotides read TGTGCCAGCAGGTTTAGAACTGAGGCCTCCTACGAGCAGTACTTC.

The chain has TRBV7-2 and TRBJ1-5, with D perhaps TRBD1 (5 bases). The V and J ends lost 4 bases and 2 bases respectively, with 9 bases between them. The CDR3 has 14 amino acids. CDR1 is SGHTA and CDR2 is FQGNSA in the germline V gene. CDR3 bases: TGTGCCAGCAGCTACGGCAGGGGCAATCAGCCCCAGCATTTT. It translates to CASSYGRGNQPQHF.

V is TRBV3-1 and J is TRBJ2-2; the match to TRBD2 covers 12 bases. Trimming took 7 bases from V and 5 from J; bases not matched to a gene: 2. The germline V gene encodes CDR1 LGHDT and CDR2 YNNKEL (reference sequence). The CDR3 loop spans 14 amino acids. The CDR3 region is CASNGLAGTGELFF. The CDR3 bases are TGTGCCAGCAACGGACTAGCGGGAACCGGGGAGCTGTTTTTT.

The rearrangement links TRBV7-9 to TRBJ2-7; 9 bases match TRBD2. The CDR3 consists of 14 residues. CDR1 is SEHNR, CDR2 FQNEAQ, per germline (reference sequence). Trimming removed 6 bases from V and 0 bases from J; junction bases left unmatched: 3. CDR3 in DNA: TGTGCCAGCAGGGGACTAGCCCCCTCCTACGAGCAGTACTTC. Protein sequence: CASRGLAPSYEQYF.

This chain joins TRBV27 and TRBJ1-2; 7 bases match TRBD1. Per the germline V gene, CDR1 is MNHEY and CDR2 is SMNVEV (reference sequence). This CDR3 contains 15 residues. J gave up 3 bases and V 8 bases, and 12 bases lay outside the gene matches. As DNA, the CDR3 is TGTGCCAGCCTACCTACAGGGGAGAATTACTATGGCTACACCTTC. Translation: CASLPTGENYYGYTF.

This clonotype was observed a handful of times. The chain employs TRBV6-1 and TRBJ2-7; TRBD2 agrees at 8 bases. Germline assignment: CDR1 MNHNS and CDR2 SASEGT. This CDR3 has 14 amino acids. The junction had 11 bases not matched to a gene; V was cut back by 6 bases and J by 7 bases. The CDR3 region is CASSPSGGPSEQYF. CDR3 sequence (DNA): TGTGCCAGCAGCCCATCGGGAGGGCCAAGTGAGCAGTACTTC.

V and J are TRBV18 and TRBJ2-7, with a tentative D call TRBD2 (5 bases). CDR3 length: 13 residues. Trimming left V 1 base short and J 7 bases short, with 11 bases between. CDR1 is KGHSH, CDR2 LQKENI, per germline. CDR3 residues: CASSPHGTREQYF. Written as DNA, the CDR3 is TGTGCCAGCTCACCACATGGAACTAGGGAGCAGTACTTC.

The rearrangement uses TRBV7-9 and TRBJ2-7; possible D gene TRBD2, 5 bases. The CDR3 spans 12 residues. V lost 0 bases and J lost 7, with 7 bases in between. The germline CDR1 and CDR2 sequences are SEHNR and FQNEAQ (reference sequence). CDR3 bases: TGTGCCAGCAGCTTAGCGCCGGGGGAGCAGTACTTC. It encodes CASSLAPGEQYF.

The rearrangement uses TRBV13 and TRBJ2-7, with D maybe TRBD1 (5 bases). Trimming stripped 7 bases from V and 3 bases from J, with 16 bases between. This CDR3 is built from 14 residues. Germline loops: CDR1 PRHDT, CDR2 FYEKMQ (reference sequence). The CDR3 DNA reads TGTGCCAGCACCCAAATAGGCAGGGACTACGAGCAGTACTTC. It yields the protein CASTQIGRDYEQYF.

The chain combines TRBV28 with TRBJ2-3; no clear D. CDR1 is MDHEN and CDR2 is SYDVKM in the germline V gene. The V gene lost 4 bases and the J gene lost 1 base, with 12 bases spanning the gap. CDR3 size: 15 residues. The CDR3 protein is CASSWSSAGTDTQYF. In nucleotides, the CDR3 is TGTGCCAGCAGTTGGTCGAGCGCCGGCACAGATACGCAGTATTTT.

The CDR3 DNA follows: TGTGCCAGCGCCGACAGAACCCCTAGCAATCAGCCCCAGCATTTT. Residues: CASADRTPSNQPQHF. The chain uses TRBV7-2 and TRBJ1-5; weak D call: TRBD1 (5 bases). Germline loops: CDR1 SGHTA, CDR2 FQGNSA. The CDR3 is 15 amino acids. V lost 8 bases, J lost 0 bases, and 14 bases lay in between.

The chain combines TRBV4-1 with TRBJ1-1; possible D gene TRBD1, 5 bases. CDR3 length: 16 amino acids. Germline CDR1 reads MGHRA; CDR2 reads YSYEKL. V was pared by 3 bases and J by 6 bases, with 20 bases between. CDR3 DNA: TGCGCCAGCAGCCAGCCTCTTCAGGCGACGGGGGCTGAAGCTTTCTTT. This gives the protein CASSQPLQATGAEAFF.

The rearrangement links TRBV11-2 to TRBJ2-7, with TRBD1 as a possible D gene (5 bases). The CDR3 totals 15 residues. Germline CDR1 reads SGHAT; CDR2 reads FQNNGV. The V and J ends lost 0 bases and 1 base respectively, with 10 bases between them. The CDR3: CASSLEGHASYEQYF. The CDR3 nucleotides are TGTGCCAGCAGCTTAGAAGGACACGCGTCCTACGAGCAGTACTTC. The full variable domain, rest sourced from reference TRBV11-2 and TRBJ2-7, is EAGVAQSPRYKIIEKRQSVAFWCNPISGHATLYWYQQILGQGPKLLIQFQNNGVVDDSQLPKDRFSAERLKGVDSTLKIQPAKLEDSAVYLCASSLEGHASYEQYFGPGTRLTVT.

The chain carries TRBV12-3 or TRBV12-4 and TRBJ2-7; TRBD1 aligns across 8 bases. The CDR3 sequence is 15 residues long. The ends lost 3 bases at V and 5 bases at J; junction bases unmatched: 9. CDR3 in amino acids: CASSFQGARINEQYF. CDR3 in DNA: TGTGCCAGCAGTTTTCAGGGGGCGAGGATAAACGAGCAGTACTTC.